This T cell receptor beta chain was recorded in a study of blood T cell repertoires in COVID-19. Authors' data handling: Estimated nucleated cell counts came from reference gene primer amplification. Using immunoSEQ multiplex PCR, the repertoire was profiled, and TCRdb retains in-frame clones only, with some absent. The V and J calls and clone size were taken over from that table, and D and trimming were inferred from the DNA. Counted here are tens of thousands of clones, around nine tenths occurring once; the ten biggest clones make up around a fifth. J gave up 0 bases and V 2 bases, and 12 bases lay outside the gene matches. CDR3 length: 19 amino acids. CDR1 is SGHTA, CDR2 FQGNSA, per germline.

The receptor was isolated from a woman of 80 years or more with acute or convalescent COVID-19. The sequencing input was peripheral blood. The V gene is TRBV7-2, the J gene TRBJ2-1, with TRBD2 matching 8 bases. CDR3 DNA: TGTGCCAGCAGCTTACGGGGGAGCGGGGGTTTCAGCTCCTACAATGAGCAGTTCTTC. This sequence encodes CASSLRGSGGFSSYNEQFF.